The clone carrying this T cell receptor (beta chain) was observed a single time. Its specificity is not known. Unmatched junction bases numbered 7, after V lost 4 bases and J lost 5 bases. Germline V gene lookup returns CDR1 MDHEN and CDR2 SYDVKM. The CDR3 has 16 residues. The sample originates from a study of shared clonotypes between healthy human individuals. TCRdb's copy holds only in-frame clones and misses some; the assay was immunoSEQ multiplex PCR. This sample has 500,000 or so clones, with around 96% found just once. Study results and caveats: Represented diversity (both genetic and exposure-history) was limited by the small number of donors.

This rearrangement joins TRBV28 to TRBJ2-3, with 12 bases that match TRBD2. The sequence came from a woman between 25 and 40 years old in good health. The sample taken for sequencing was naive CD4+ T cells sorted from blood. Indicated subset: CD45RA+ positively selected. DNA of the CDR3: TGTGCCAGCAGTTCTAGCGGGAGGGTTTCGGTAGATACGCAGTATTTT. Its protein is CASSSSGRVSVDTQYF.